These T cell receptor delta chains were read from a single sample in a study of Vδ1+ human thymocytes. TCRdb re-processed the multiplex PCR reads using CATT. The sample lists some 54,000 delta-chain clones, roughly 15% occurring once. Specimen: Vdelta1+ gamma-delta thymocytes from the thymus. The receptors come from a boy in the first two years of life who had congenital heart surgery. Both conserved end residues are part of each CDR3. The order of the fields is J gene, D gene, clone size, V gene, CDR3 protein, CDR3 DNA. D genes are given only for firm matches. Size is omitted from some rows. Given values are once, few, many or a class for expanded clones.

TRDJ1 | TRDD3 | NA | TRDV1 | CALGAFLVLGDSRADKLIF | TGTGCTCTTGGGGCGTTTTTGGTACTGGGGGATAGTCGCGCCGATAAACTCATCTTT
TRDJ1 | NA | few | TRDV1 | CALGDPGQRPLMGVFRYTDKLIF | TGTGCTCTTGGGGATCCAGGACAGAGGCCTTTAATGGGGGTCTTCCGGTACACCGATAAACTCATCTTT
TRDJ1 | NA | NA | TRDV1 | CALGEARYLPRVYRDKLIF | TGTGCTCTGGGGGAGGCCCGTTACCTTCCTCGGGTTTACCGCGATAAACTCATCTTT
TRDJ1 | NA | NA | TRDV1 | CALGESTLVVPRNKLIF | TGTGCTCTTGGGGAAAGTACCCTTGTGGTACCGAGAAATAAACTCATCTTT
TRDJ1 | TRDD3 | NA | TRDV1 | CALGPGTLYWGIRGTDKLIF | TGTGCTCTTGGGCCGGGTACGTTGTACTGGGGGATACGCGGCACCGATAAACTCATCTTT
TRDJ1 | NA | few | TRDV1 | CALGDRVDYPKTDKLIF | TGTGCTCTTGGGGACCGTGTAGATTACCCTAAGACCGATAAACTCATCTTT
TRDJ1 | TRDD3 | few | TRDV1 | CALGEEWGYTTDKLIF | TGTGCTCTTGGGGAAGAATGGGGATACACCACCGATAAACTCATCTTT
TRDJ1 | NA | few | TRDV1 | CALGELTGRCTDKLIF | TGTGCTCTTGGGGAACTGACTGGGCGTTGTACCGATAAACTCATCTTT
TRDJ1 | TRDD3 | NA | TRDV1 | CALGEPPPGYWGIRSDKLIF | TGTGCTCTTGGGGAACCCCCTCCGGGTTACTGGGGGATACGGAGCGATAAACTCATCTTT
TRDJ1 | TRDD3 | NA | TRDV1 | CALGELGVAGGYTDKLIF | TGTGCTCTTGGGGAACTAGGGGTGGCTGGGGGGTACACCGATAAACTCATCTTT
TRDJ1 | TRDD3 | few | TRDV2 | CACARYWGICPDTDKLIF | TGTGCCTGTGCCCGGTACTGGGGGATATGCCCCGACACCGATAAACTCATCTTT